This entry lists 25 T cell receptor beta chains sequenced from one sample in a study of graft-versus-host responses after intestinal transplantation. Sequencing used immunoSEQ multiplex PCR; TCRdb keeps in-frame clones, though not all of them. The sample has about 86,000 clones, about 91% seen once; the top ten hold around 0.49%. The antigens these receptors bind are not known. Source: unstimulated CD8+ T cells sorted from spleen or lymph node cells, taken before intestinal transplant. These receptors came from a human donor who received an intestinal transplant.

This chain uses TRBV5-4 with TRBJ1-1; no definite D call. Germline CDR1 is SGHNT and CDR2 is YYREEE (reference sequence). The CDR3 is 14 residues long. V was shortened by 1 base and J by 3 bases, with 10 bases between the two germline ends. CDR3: CASSLLIGDTEAFF. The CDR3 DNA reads TGTGCCAGCAGCTTGTTGATCGGGGACACTGAAGCTTTCTTT.

The CDR3 loop is CASSYRGVDTQYF. The CDR3 DNA is TGTGCCAGCAGTTACCGAGGTGTAGATACGCAGTATTTT. The J gene is TRBJ2-3, the V gene TRBV6-5; D is undetermined. CDR1 is MNHEY, CDR2 SVGAGI, per germline. This CDR3 has 13 residues. Between the trimmed V and J ends, which lost 2 bases and 5 bases, there was a span of 8 bases.

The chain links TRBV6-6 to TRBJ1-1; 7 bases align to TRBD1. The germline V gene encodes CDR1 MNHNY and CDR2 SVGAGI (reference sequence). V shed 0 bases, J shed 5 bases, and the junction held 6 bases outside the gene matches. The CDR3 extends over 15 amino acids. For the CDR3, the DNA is TGTGCCAGCAGTTACTCCGCGCAGGGGGGTACTGAAGCTTTCTTT. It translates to CASSYSAQGGTEAFF.

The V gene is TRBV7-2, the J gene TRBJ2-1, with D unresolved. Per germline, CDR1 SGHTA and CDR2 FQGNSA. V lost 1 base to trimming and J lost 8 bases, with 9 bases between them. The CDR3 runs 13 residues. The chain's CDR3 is CASSLGPSDEQFF. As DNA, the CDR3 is TGTGCCAGCAGCTTAGGGCCCTCTGATGAGCAGTTCTTC.

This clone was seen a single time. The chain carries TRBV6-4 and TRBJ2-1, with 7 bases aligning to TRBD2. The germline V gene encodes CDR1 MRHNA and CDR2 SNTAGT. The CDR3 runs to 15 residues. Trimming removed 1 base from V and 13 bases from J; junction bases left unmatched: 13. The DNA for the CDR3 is TGTGCCAGCAGTGACTTCCCTCGCGGCGGGAGTATACAGTTCTTC. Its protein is CASSDFPRGGSIQFF.

The CDR3 nucleotides are TGTGCCATCAGTGACCGGCTAGCGGGCCACCAAGAGACCCAGTACTTC. It translates to CAISDRLAGHQETQYF. This rearrangement joins TRBV10-3 to TRBJ2-5; 8 bases are a match to TRBD2. Germline lookup yields CDR1 ENHRY and CDR2 SYGVKD. The CDR3 covers 16 residues. The ends lost 3 bases at V and 0 bases at J; junction bases unmatched: 6.

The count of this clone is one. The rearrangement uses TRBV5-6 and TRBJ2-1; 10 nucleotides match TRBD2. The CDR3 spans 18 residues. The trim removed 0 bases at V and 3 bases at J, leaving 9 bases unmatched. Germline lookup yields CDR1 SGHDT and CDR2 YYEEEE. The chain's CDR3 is CASSLGSGGPGGYNEQFF. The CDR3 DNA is TGTGCCAGCAGCTTGGGTAGCGGGGGGCCCGGAGGCTACAATGAGCAGTTCTTC. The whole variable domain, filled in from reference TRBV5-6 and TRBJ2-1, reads DAGVTQSPTHLIKTRGQQVTLRCSPKSGHDTVSWYQQALGQGPQFIFQYYEEEERQRGNFPDRFSGHQFPNYSSELNVNALLLGDSALYLCASSLGSGGPGGYNEQFFGPGTRLTVL.

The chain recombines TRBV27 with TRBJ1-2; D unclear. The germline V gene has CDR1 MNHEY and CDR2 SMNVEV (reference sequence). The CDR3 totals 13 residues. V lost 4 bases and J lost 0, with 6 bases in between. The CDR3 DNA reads TGTGCCAGCAGTTCTTCCCCTAACTATGGCTACACCTTC. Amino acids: CASSSSPNYGYTF.

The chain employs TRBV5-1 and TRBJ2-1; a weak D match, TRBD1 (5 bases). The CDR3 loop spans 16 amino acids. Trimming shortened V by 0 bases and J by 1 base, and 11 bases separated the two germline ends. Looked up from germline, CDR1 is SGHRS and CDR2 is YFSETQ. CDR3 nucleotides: TGCGCCAGCAGCTTGGCGTCAGGGCGTTCCTACAATGAGCAGTTCTTC. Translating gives CASSLASGRSYNEQFF.

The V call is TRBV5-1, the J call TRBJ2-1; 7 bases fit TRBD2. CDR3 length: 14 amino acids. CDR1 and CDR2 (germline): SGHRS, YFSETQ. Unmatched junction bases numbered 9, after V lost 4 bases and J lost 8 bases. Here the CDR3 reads CASSPYRLADEQFF. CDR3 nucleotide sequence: TGCGCCAGCAGCCCCTACAGACTAGCCGATGAGCAGTTCTTC.

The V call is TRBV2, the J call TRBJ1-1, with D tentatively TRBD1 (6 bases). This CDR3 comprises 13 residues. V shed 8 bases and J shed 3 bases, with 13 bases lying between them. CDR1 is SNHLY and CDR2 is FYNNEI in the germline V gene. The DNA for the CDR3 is TGTGCCAGCGGTTCAGGGGAACACACTGAAGCTTTCTTT. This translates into CASGSGEHTEAFF.

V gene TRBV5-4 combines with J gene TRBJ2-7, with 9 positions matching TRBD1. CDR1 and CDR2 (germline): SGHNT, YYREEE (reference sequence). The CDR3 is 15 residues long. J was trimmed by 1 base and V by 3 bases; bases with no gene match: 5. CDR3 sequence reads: CASSWLGTGSYEQYF. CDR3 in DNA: TGTGCCAGCAGCTGGCTGGGGACAGGGTCCTACGAGCAGTACTTC. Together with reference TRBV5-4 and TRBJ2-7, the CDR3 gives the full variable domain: ETGVTQSPTHLIKTRGQQVTLRCSSQSGHNTVSWYQQALGQGPQFIFQYYREEENGRGNFPPRFSGLQFPNYSSELNVNALELDDSALYLCASSWLGTGSYEQYFGPGTRLTVT.

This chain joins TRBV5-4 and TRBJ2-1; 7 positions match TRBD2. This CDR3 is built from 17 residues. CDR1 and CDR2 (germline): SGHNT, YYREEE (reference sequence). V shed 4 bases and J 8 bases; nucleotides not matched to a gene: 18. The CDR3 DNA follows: TGTGCCAGCAGCAAGACCACAACCGGGACTAAGCCCGATGAGCAGTTCTTC. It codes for CASSKTTTGTKPDEQFF.

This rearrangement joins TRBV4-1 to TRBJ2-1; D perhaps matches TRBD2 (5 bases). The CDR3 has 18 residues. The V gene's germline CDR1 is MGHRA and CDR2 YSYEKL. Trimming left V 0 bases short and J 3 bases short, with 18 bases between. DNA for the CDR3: TGCGCCAGCAGCCAAGATGGAGAATCGCGCGGACTCTACAATGAGCAGTTCTTC. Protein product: CASSQDGESRGLYNEQFF.

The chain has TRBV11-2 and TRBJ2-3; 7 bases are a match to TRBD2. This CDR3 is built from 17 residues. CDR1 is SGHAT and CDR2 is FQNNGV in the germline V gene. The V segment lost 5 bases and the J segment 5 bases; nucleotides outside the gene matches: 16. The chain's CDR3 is CASSPGVGTIWGDTQYF. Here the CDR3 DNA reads TGTGCCAGCAGCCCGGGTGTCGGGACTATATGGGGAGATACGCAGTATTTT.

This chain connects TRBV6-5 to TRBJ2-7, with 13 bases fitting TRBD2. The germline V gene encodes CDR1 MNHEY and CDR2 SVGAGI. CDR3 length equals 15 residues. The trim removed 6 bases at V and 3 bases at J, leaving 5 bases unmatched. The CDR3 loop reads CASSLGLAGYYEQYF. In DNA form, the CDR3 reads TGTGCCAGCAGCCTGGGACTAGCGGGATACTACGAGCAGTACTTC.

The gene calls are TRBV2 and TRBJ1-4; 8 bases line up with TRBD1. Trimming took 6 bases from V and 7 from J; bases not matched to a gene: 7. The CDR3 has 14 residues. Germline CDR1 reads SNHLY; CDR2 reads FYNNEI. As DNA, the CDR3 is TGTGCCAGCAGCGACGGAGACAGGGGTGAAAAACTGTTTTTT. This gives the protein CASSDGDRGEKLFF.

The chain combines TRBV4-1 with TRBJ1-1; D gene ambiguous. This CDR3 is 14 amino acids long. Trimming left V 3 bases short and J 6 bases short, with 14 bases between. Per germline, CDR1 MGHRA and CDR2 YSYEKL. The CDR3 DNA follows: TGCGCCAGCAGCCAGGACCTCGGGGATCCTGAAGCTTTCTTT. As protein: CASSQDLGDPEAFF.

In nucleotides, the CDR3 is TGTGCCAGCAGCCCCCATCCGACAGCAACTAATGAAAAACTGTTTTTT. Amino acid sequence: CASSPHPTATNEKLFF. V and J are TRBV11-2 and TRBJ1-4; weak D call: TRBD1 (5 bases). The germline V and J ends were trimmed by 5 bases and 0 bases, with 13 bases remaining between them. The CDR3 loop spans 16 amino acids. CDR1 and CDR2 (germline): SGHAT, FQNNGV.

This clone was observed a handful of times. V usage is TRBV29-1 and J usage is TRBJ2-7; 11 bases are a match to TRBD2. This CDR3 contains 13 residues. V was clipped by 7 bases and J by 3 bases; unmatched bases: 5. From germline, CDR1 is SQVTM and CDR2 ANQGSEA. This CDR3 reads CSASGLAGYEQYF. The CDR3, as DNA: TGCAGCGCTTCCGGACTAGCGGGCTACGAGCAGTACTTC.

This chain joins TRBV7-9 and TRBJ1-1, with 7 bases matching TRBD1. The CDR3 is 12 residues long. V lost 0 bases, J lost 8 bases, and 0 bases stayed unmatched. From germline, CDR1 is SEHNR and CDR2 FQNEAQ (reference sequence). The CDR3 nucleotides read TGTGCCAGCAGCTTAGCGACAGGGGAAGCTTTCTTT. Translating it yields CASSLATGEAFF.

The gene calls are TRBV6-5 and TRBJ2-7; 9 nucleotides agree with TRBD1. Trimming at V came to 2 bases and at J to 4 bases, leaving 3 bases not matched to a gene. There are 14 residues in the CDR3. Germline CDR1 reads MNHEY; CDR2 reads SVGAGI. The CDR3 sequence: CASSYRDRAYEQYF. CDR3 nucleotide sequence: TGTGCCAGCAGTTACCGGGACAGGGCTTACGAGCAGTACTTC.

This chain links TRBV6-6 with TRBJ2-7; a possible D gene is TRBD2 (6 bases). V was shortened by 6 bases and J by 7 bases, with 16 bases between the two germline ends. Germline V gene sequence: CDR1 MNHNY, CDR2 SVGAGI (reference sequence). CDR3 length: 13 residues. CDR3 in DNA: TGTGCCAGCAGCGACCCACTAGCTCCGGAGCAGTACTTC. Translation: CASSDPLAPEQYF.

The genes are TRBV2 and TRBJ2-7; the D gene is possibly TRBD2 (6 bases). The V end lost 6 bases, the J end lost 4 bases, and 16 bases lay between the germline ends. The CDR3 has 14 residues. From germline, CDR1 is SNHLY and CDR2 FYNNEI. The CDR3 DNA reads TGTGCCAGCAGGGGCGGGATGGGGCTTTACGAGCAGTACTTC. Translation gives CASRGGMGLYEQYF.

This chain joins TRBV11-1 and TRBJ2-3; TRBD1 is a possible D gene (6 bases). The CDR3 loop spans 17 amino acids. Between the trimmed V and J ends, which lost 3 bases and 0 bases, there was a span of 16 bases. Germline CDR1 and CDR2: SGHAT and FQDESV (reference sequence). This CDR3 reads CASSFRGRGPSTDTQYF. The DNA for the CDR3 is TGTGCCAGCAGCTTTCGTGGCAGGGGCCCTAGCACAGATACGCAGTATTTT.